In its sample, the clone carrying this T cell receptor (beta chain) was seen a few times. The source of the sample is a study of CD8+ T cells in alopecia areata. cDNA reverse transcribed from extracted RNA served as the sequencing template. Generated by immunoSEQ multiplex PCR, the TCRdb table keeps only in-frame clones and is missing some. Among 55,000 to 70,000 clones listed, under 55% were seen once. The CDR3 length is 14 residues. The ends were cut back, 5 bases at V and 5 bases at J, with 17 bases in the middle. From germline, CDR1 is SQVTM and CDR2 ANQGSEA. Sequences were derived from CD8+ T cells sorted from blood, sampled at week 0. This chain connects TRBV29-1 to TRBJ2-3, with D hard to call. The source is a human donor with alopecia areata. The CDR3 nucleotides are TGCAGCGTTAACGGGTCCCCAGATCTAGATACGCAGTATTTT. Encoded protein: CSVNGSPDLDTQYF.